The T cell receptor (beta chain) described here comes from a study of CD8+CD57+ T cells in acquired aplastic anemia. This clonotype occurred many times. This CDR3 region has 12 residues. The ends lost 8 bases at V and 1 base at J; junction bases unmatched: 0. The germline V gene has CDR1 MDHEN and CDR2 SYDVKM. Genomic DNA served as template for TCR beta VDJ and CDR3 profiling. A single record per CDR3 protein comes from TCRdb applying MiXCR to the reads. Seen here are about 160,000 distinct CDR3 sequences, 47% observed once, and the top ten hold approximately 3%. Selection for sequencing was limited to patients who had shown CD8+CD57+ cell expansion by flow cytometry.

This receptor was taken from a human donor with aplastic anemia. V usage is TRBV28 and J usage is TRBJ2-7, with 9 nucleotides matching TRBD1. The sample was sorted CD4+, CD8+, or CD8+CD57+ T cells (not recorded which) from PBMCs. CDR3 nucleotides: TGTGCCAGCGGGACAGGGTCCTACGAGCAGTACTTC. It is translated as CASGTGSYEQYF.